What follows are 22 T cell receptor beta chains derived from one specimen sequenced in a study of T cell responses to AZD1222 COVID-19 vaccine. Sequencing was performed with immunoSEQ multiplex PCR; in TCRdb, only in-frame clones are kept and a portion is missing. This table holds some 150,000 clones, more than 70% found once. Sequencing used peripheral blood, obtained 28 days after the second AZD1222 dose. These receptors all come from an adult who received the AZD1222 COVID-19 vaccine.

The chain links TRBV2 to TRBJ2-1; no firm D call. V was cut by 8 bases and J by 3 bases, with 14 bases left in between. The CDR3 covers 14 residues. From germline, CDR1 is SNHLY and CDR2 FYNNEI. The CDR3 sequence is CASSPSLVYNEQFF. CDR3 DNA: TGTGCCAGCTCTCCGTCGCTAGTCTACAATGAGCAGTTCTTC.

The chain carries TRBV30 and TRBJ2-7, with TRBD2 matching over 10 bases. The germline V gene has CDR1 GTSNPN and CDR2 SVGIG (reference sequence). V dropped 0 bases and J dropped 2; count of bases not matched to a gene: 1. The CDR3 totals 14 residues. CDR3 in amino acids: CAWSVTSGPYEQYF. The CDR3 region has the DNA TGTGCCTGGAGTGTGACTAGCGGGCCCTACGAGCAGTACTTC.

This clone was found a few times. The chain has TRBV15 and TRBJ1-4; the D is unclear. This CDR3 is built from 12 residues. Per germline, CDR1 LNHNV and CDR2 YYDKDF (reference sequence). Trimming left V 1 base short and J 8 bases short, with 5 bases between. Here the CDR3 reads CATSRVHEKLFF. CDR3 nucleotides: TGTGCCACCAGCAGAGTTCACGAAAAACTGTTTTTT.

CDR3 region: CASSPNGPLEQYF. For the CDR3, the DNA is TGTGCCAGCAGCCCGAATGGACCCCTCGAGCAGTACTTC. The chain recombines TRBV7-8 with TRBJ2-7; D ambiguous. Germline assignment: CDR1 SGHVS and CDR2 FQNEAQ. The V and J ends lost 5 bases and 6 bases respectively, with 14 bases between them. This CDR3 is 13 amino acids long. Full variable domain (rest looked up from reference TRBV7-8 and TRBJ2-7): GAGVSQSPRYKVAKRGQDVALRCDPISGHVSLFWYQQALGQGPEFLTYFQNEAQLDKSGLPSDRFFAERPEGSVSTLKIQRTQQEDSAVYLCASSPNGPLEQYFGPGTRLTVT.

This clone has only a few counts. The rearrangement joins TRBV28 to TRBJ1-1; 12 bases agree with TRBD1. V was clipped by 6 bases and J by 7 bases; unmatched bases: 6. The CDR3 is made up of 14 amino acids. Germline V CDR1 and CDR2: MDHEN, SYDVKM. This CDR3 is CASRGQGAFGEAFF. The CDR3, as DNA: TGTGCCAGCAGGGGACAGGGGGCTTTTGGTGAAGCTTTCTTT.

This chain uses TRBV19 with TRBJ1-5; 8 nucleotides line up with TRBD1. The CDR3 contains 17 residues. Looked up from germline, CDR1 is LNHDA and CDR2 is SQIVND (reference sequence). Trimming at V came to 5 bases and at J to 6 bases, leaving 15 bases not matched to a gene. The CDR3 sequence: CASSHGQGGAVGQPQHF. The CDR3 DNA follows: TGTGCCAGTAGTCATGGACAGGGTGGGGCGGTTGGTCAGCCCCAGCATTTT.

This chain links TRBV27 with TRBJ2-7; D possibly matches TRBD1 or TRBD2 (7 bases each). The germline gives CDR1 MNHEY, CDR2 SMNVEV (reference sequence). This CDR3 region has 16 residues. V lost 0 bases and J 3 bases, leaving 15 bases between the germline ends. In DNA form, the CDR3 reads TGTGCCAGCAGTTTATCGAGTCAGGGGGGGTTCTACGAGCAGTACTTC. Protein: CASSLSSQGGFYEQYF.

The genes are TRBV19 and TRBJ1-5; 8 nucleotides align to TRBD1. Trimming cost V 7 bases and J 0 bases; bases outside gene matches: 11. CDR3 size: 17 residues. Germline V gene data show CDR1 as LNHDA and CDR2 as SQIVND (reference sequence). CDR3 DNA: TGTGCCAGTACCCGGACAGGGAGCCAATTTAGCAATCAGCCCCAGCATTTT. It codes for CASTRTGSQFSNQPQHF.

The chain combines TRBV29-1 with TRBJ1-1; D unclear. Trimming stripped 7 bases from V and 0 bases from J, with 18 bases between. Germline V gene sequence: CDR1 SQVTM, CDR2 ANQGSEA. The CDR3 has 15 residues. CDR3 DNA: TGCAGCGGCACTCCAGGTGCTAACTTGAACACTGAAGCTTTCTTT. Encoded protein: CSGTPGANLNTEAFF.

The CDR3 spells CASSLDFRRDRGRGYGYTF. Here the CDR3 DNA reads TGTGCCAGCAGCTTAGATTTTCGCCGGGACAGGGGGCGAGGCTATGGCTACACCTTC. V and J are TRBV11-2 and TRBJ1-2; 12 nucleotides agree with TRBD1. CDR1 SGHAT and CDR2 FQNNGV come from the germline V gene. CDR3 size: 19 residues. The V segment lost 0 bases and the J segment 4 bases; nucleotides outside the gene matches: 12.

CDR3 sequence reads: CAWSVTGPNYGYTF. As DNA, the CDR3 is TGTGCCTGGAGTGTTACGGGACCTAACTATGGCTACACCTTC. The chain links TRBV30 to TRBJ1-2; tentative D call: TRBD1 (5 bases). There are 14 residues in the CDR3. Trimming took 0 bases from V and 0 from J, leaving 8 bases between them. Germline V gene sequence: CDR1 GTSNPN, CDR2 SVGIG (reference sequence).

The gene calls are TRBV5-1 and TRBJ1-2; D gene uncertain. Trimming pared 3 bases from V and 8 bases from J, leaving 8 bases between. Germline assignment: CDR1 SGHRS and CDR2 YFSETQ. The CDR3 consists of 11 residues. CDR3 nucleotide sequence: TGCGCCAGCAGCTCCCTTCGGGGCTACACCTTC. Encoded protein: CASSSLRGYTF.

The chain recombines TRBV6-1 with TRBJ2-7, with TRBD1 matching 8 bases. The J segment lost 7 bases and the V segment lost 0 bases, leaving 8 bases of the junction unmatched. The CDR3 loop spans 15 amino acids. Germline CDR1 is MNHNS and CDR2 is SASEGT. The CDR3 loop is CASSEAGQGIGEQYF. DNA of the CDR3: TGTGCCAGCAGTGAAGCAGGACAGGGTATTGGGGAGCAGTACTTC.

The genes are TRBV9 and TRBJ2-2; 9 positions match TRBD1. V gave up 5 bases and J gave up 2 bases; unmatched junction bases: 7. CDR3 length: 16 amino acids. Germline CDR1 SGDLS, CDR2 YYNGEE. The CDR3 DNA follows: TGTGCCAGCAGGGGTAGGACAGGGGAAAACACCGGGGAGCTGTTTTTT. Translating it yields CASRGRTGENTGELFF. The whole variable domain, filled in from reference TRBV9 and TRBJ2-2, reads DSGVTQTPKHLITATGQRVTLRCSPRSGDLSVYWYQQSLDQGLQFLIQYYNGEERAKGNILERFSAQQFPDLHSELNLSSLELGDSALYFCASRGRTGENTGELFFGEGSRLTVL.

The chain combines TRBV7-9 with TRBJ2-2; 9 bases map to TRBD2. V was pared by 3 bases and J by 0 bases, with 5 bases of the junction left unmatched. Germline lookup yields CDR1 SEHNR and CDR2 FQNEAQ (reference sequence). The CDR3 has 17 residues. CDR3 DNA sequence: TGTGCCAGCAGCTTCCTAACTAGCGGGTCGAACACCGGGGAGCTGTTTTTT. Translated, it gives CASSFLTSGSNTGELFF.

The chain joins TRBV19 to TRBJ1-1, with 7 bases lining up with TRBD1. Trimming at V came to 9 bases and at J to 0 bases, leaving 13 bases not matched to a gene. The CDR3 extends over 16 amino acids. Germline V gene sequence: CDR1 LNHDA, CDR2 SQIVND (reference sequence). DNA of the CDR3: TGTGCCAGCTACGGCCAGACAGGGCGGGTGAACACTGAAGCTTTCTTT. It translates to CASYGQTGRVNTEAFF. The full variable domain, with the rest looked up from reference TRBV19 and TRBJ1-1, is DGGITQSPKYLFRKEGQNVTLSCEQNLNHDAMYWYRQDPGQGLRLIYYSQIVNDFQKGDIAEGYSVSREKKESFPLTVTSAQKNPTAFYLCASYGQTGRVNTEAFFGQGTRLTVV.

This clone was observed a single time. The chain uses TRBV11-3 and TRBJ2-1; TRBD2 is a possible D gene (5 bases). Germline V gives CDR1 SGHNT, CDR2 YENEEA. V lost 5 bases and J lost 0, with 17 bases in between. The CDR3 is 17 amino acids. CDR3 in DNA: TGTGCCAGCAGCGGAGAGGGTGCAGGCCTCTCCTACAATGAGCAGTTCTTC. Encoded protein: CASSGEGAGLSYNEQFF.

This clone has just one count. The J gene is TRBJ2-7, the V gene TRBV11-2; D unresolved. V lost 5 bases and J lost 2, with 16 bases in between. Germline V gene sequence: CDR1 SGHAT, CDR2 FQNNGV. The CDR3 consists of 15 residues. The CDR3 here is CASSLPSNLPYEQYF. The CDR3 coding sequence is TGTGCCAGCAGCCTACCTAGTAATCTGCCCTACGAGCAGTACTTC. The complete variable domain, with remaining parts taken from reference TRBV11-2 and TRBJ2-7, reads EAGVAQSPRYKIIEKRQSVAFWCNPISGHATLYWYQQILGQGPKLLIQFQNNGVVDDSQLPKDRFSAERLKGVDSTLKIQPAKLEDSAVYLCASSLPSNLPYEQYFGPGTRLTVT.

This clone occurred once. This chain joins TRBV18 and TRBJ2-3, with 12 nucleotides matching TRBD1. The CDR3 totals 17 residues. V gave up 0 bases and J gave up 2 bases; unmatched junction bases: 3. The germline V gene encodes CDR1 KGHSH and CDR2 LQKENI. The CDR3 region has the DNA TGTGCCAGCTCACCACCGGGGACAGGGGGCCTCACAGATACGCAGTATTTT. Amino acid sequence: CASSPPGTGGLTDTQYF.

CDR3 in amino acids: CASTLPGGEAFF. In DNA form, the CDR3 reads TGTGCCAGCACCCTCCCGGGGGGTGAAGCTTTCTTT. The chain has TRBV5-4 and TRBJ1-1, with a weak D call TRBD1 (5 bases). With 6 bases removed from V and 7 bases from J, the gap between germline ends came to 13 bases. CDR1 is SGHNT and CDR2 is YYREEE in the germline V gene (reference sequence). The CDR3 has 12 amino acids.

This sequence joins TRBV10-3 and TRBJ2-7, with a tentative D call TRBD2 (5 bases). The CDR3 covers 14 residues. Germline assignment: CDR1 ENHRY and CDR2 SYGVKD. V lost 10 bases and J 6 bases, leaving 22 bases between the germline ends. CDR3 sequence: CATTPADGEIEQYF. DNA of the CDR3: TGTGCCACCACCCCCGCGGACGGGGAGATCGAGCAGTACTTC.

The chain recombines TRBV30 with TRBJ1-1; no reliable D call. From germline, CDR1 is GTSNPN and CDR2 SVGIG (reference sequence). This CDR3 has 13 amino acids. V dropped 4 bases and J dropped 0 bases, with 9 bases sitting between them. The CDR3 loop is CAWTADMNTEAFF. The CDR3 nucleotides are TGTGCCTGGACAGCCGACATGAACACTGAAGCTTTCTTT. Drawing the rest from reference TRBV30 and TRBJ1-1, the complete variable domain is SQTIHQWPATLVQPVGSPLSLECTVEGTSNPNLYWYRQAAGRGLQLLFYSVGIGQISSEVPQNLSASRPQDRQFILSSKKLLLSDSGFYLCAWTADMNTEAFFGQGTRLTVV.